The 15 T cell receptor beta chains below were found in one sample sequenced in a study of T cells after yellow fever vaccination. One entry per CDR3 protein results from TCRdb running MiXCR on the 5' RACE reads. The profile shows 250,000 to 400,000 distinct CDR3 sequences, roughly 4.3% of them singletons. The starting material was PBMCs, obtained 5 days after the yellow fever booster vaccination. The receptors here all came from a man aged 18 to 35 who received the YFV17D yellow fever vaccine.

V usage is TRBV29-1 and J usage is TRBJ2-4; 9 bases match TRBD2. J lost 4 bases, V lost 4 bases, and 2 bases had no gene match. The length of the CDR3 is 13 residues. CDR1 is SQVTM and CDR2 is ANQGSEA in the germline V gene. The CDR3 sequence is CSVAAGGKNIQYF. CDR3 coding DNA: TGCAGCGTTGCGGCGGGGGGGAAAAACATTCAGTACTTC.

This clonotype was seen more than once but under ten times. The chain is built from TRBV12-3 or TRBV12-4 and TRBJ2-7; D is undetermined. The V gene lost 2 bases and the J gene lost 2 bases, with 13 bases spanning the gap. This CDR3 region has 15 residues. The CDR3 coding sequence is TGTGCCAGCAGTTTAAGGGCAGGTGATACCTACGAGCAGTACTTC. It yields the protein CASSLRAGDTYEQYF.

There are many counts of this clonotype. The CDR3 DNA reads as TGTGCCAGCATGCCACCTCAGTTTCGCTGGCGCGATACGCAGTATTTT. Its translation: CASMPPQFRWRDTQYF. V is TRBV12-3 or TRBV12-4 and J is TRBJ2-3; no clear D gene. This CDR3 contains 16 residues. V lost 7 bases to trimming and J lost 6 bases, with 23 bases between them.

The chain recombines TRBV11-2 with TRBJ2-3, with D perhaps TRBD2 (6 bases). The germline V gene has CDR1 SGHAT and CDR2 FQNNGV. V was shortened by 6 bases and J by 1 base, with 14 bases between the two germline ends. The CDR3 is 15 amino acids. The CDR3 sequence is CASRSRKRGTDTQYF. The CDR3 coding sequence is TGTGCCAGCAGGTCCAGAAAGCGGGGCACAGATACGCAGTATTTT.

This clonotype was seen more than once but under ten times. V gene TRBV6-2 or TRBV6-3 combines with J gene TRBJ1-5, with a tentative D call TRBD1 (6 bases). CDR1 and CDR2 (germline): MNHEY, SVGEGT. With 11 bases removed from V and 2 bases from J, the gap between germline ends came to 22 bases. This CDR3 is built from 16 residues. The CDR3 coding sequence is TGTGCCTCAGGGGAGGGAAAATCGCTCGGCAATCAGCCCCAGCATTTT. It translates to CASGEGKSLGNQPQHF.

V usage is TRBV30 and J usage is TRBJ2-7, with D maybe TRBD1 (6 bases). CDR3 size: 13 residues. Germline CDR1 GTSNPN, CDR2 SVGIG (reference sequence). The ends were cut back, 0 bases at V and 2 bases at J, with 8 bases in the middle. The CDR3 spells CAWSVDRAYEQYF. The DNA of the CDR3 is TGTGCCTGGAGTGTGGACAGAGCCTACGAGCAGTACTTC.

This clonotype has a handful of counts. J is TRBJ2-1 and V is TRBV4-2, with 11 bases lining up with TRBD2. V lost 5 bases, J lost 5 bases, and 11 bases stayed unmatched. The CDR3 totals 17 residues. Per the germline V gene, CDR1 is LGHNA and CDR2 is YNFKEQ. This CDR3 reads CASSMLTRLAGNNEQFF. For the CDR3, the DNA is TGTGCCAGCAGCATGCTAACCCGACTAGCGGGGAACAATGAGCAGTTCTTC.

The J gene is TRBJ2-7, the V gene TRBV12-3 or TRBV12-4; D may be TRBD1 (6 bases). V gave up 7 bases and J gave up 3 bases, with 19 bases separating them. The CDR3 consists of 15 residues. CDR3 sequence reads: CASTPFRGSGYEQYF. The CDR3, as DNA: TGTGCCAGCACTCCCTTCAGGGGCTCCGGCTACGAGCAGTACTTC.

The table lists this clonotype with a few counts. The CDR3 DNA follows: TGTGCCAGCAGCCCCTCCCGGGTGCCTGGGGCCAACGTCCTGACTTTC. This sequence encodes CASSPSRVPGANVLTF. This chain uses TRBV7-2 with TRBJ2-6; D uncertain. Germline loops: CDR1 SGHTA, CDR2 FQGNSA. The V gene lost 5 bases and the J gene lost 2 bases, with 13 bases spanning the gap. CDR3 length: 16 residues.

This clonotype turned up a few times. CDR3 region: CSAAEGQGDQPQHF. CDR3 bases: TGCAGTGCAGCGGAGGGACAGGGCGACCAGCCCCAGCATTTT. This chain uses TRBV20-1 with TRBJ1-5; 9 bases fit TRBD1. CDR3 length: 14 residues. Germline V CDR1 and CDR2: DFQATT, SNEGSKA (reference sequence). J gave up 7 bases and V 6 bases, and 10 bases lay outside the gene matches.

V gene TRBV6-2 or TRBV6-3 combines with J gene TRBJ2-3; D is unresolved. Trimming pared 8 bases from V and 7 bases from J, leaving 13 bases between. CDR1 MNHEY and CDR2 SVGEGT come from the germline V gene. This CDR3 has 12 residues. The chain's CDR3 is CASAEVVNTQYF. Here the CDR3 DNA reads TGTGCCAGCGCCGAAGTCGTAAATACGCAGTATTTT.

A note on this clonotype: This sequence may be a read error, since a much larger clone differs from it by one base. This chain connects TRBV7-9 to TRBJ2-1, with D possibly being TRBD2 (5 bases). Germline V gene lookup returns CDR1 SEHNR and CDR2 FQNEAQ (reference sequence). The V end lost 6 bases, the J end lost 5 bases, and 17 bases lay between the germline ends. The CDR3 is 15 residues long. CDR3: CASRPVEGIHNEQFF. CDR3 in DNA: TGTGCCAGCAGGCCCGTTGAGGGTATCCACAATGAGCAGTTCTTC.

This clonotype has at least ten counts. The V call is TRBV29-1, the J call TRBJ1-1, with unresolved D. V gave up 2 bases and J gave up 8 bases, with 6 bases separating them. The germline CDR1 and CDR2 sequences are SQVTM and ANQGSEA. The CDR3 contains 10 residues. The CDR3 nucleotides read TGCAGCGTTGAACAGGTGGAAGCTTTCTTT. Protein product: CSVEQVEAFF.

This clonotype was picked up many times. J is TRBJ1-5 and V is TRBV6-2 or TRBV6-3; the D is unclear. Germline CDR1 is MNHEY and CDR2 is SVGEGT. The germline V and J ends were trimmed by 4 bases and 6 bases, with 7 bases remaining between them. This CDR3 spans 12 amino acids. CDR3 sequence (DNA): TGTGCCAGCAGTTCGGGAGGTCAGCCCCAGCATTTT. Translating gives CASSSGGQPQHF.

In its sample, this clonotype was seen many times. The V and J genes are TRBV29-1 and TRBJ2-5; 8 positions agree with TRBD2. Germline CDR1 reads SQVTM; CDR2 reads ANQGSEA. The CDR3 spans 13 residues. V trimming: 6 bases; J trimming: 1 base; junction bases outside the gene matches: 4. The CDR3 here is CSVHTSGQETQYF. CDR3 nucleotides: TGCAGCGTACATACTAGCGGCCAAGAGACCCAGTACTTC.